One sample yielded the 30 T cell receptor beta chains listed below, sequenced in a study of cytomegalovirus exposure and HLA in healthy donors. PCR amplification relied on 60 Vbeta primers (plus 13 Jbeta primers). Measured with immunoSEQ multiplex PCR; TCRdb has only the in-frame clones, and not every one. The table shows approximately 120,000 clones, with more than 9% occurring only once. Material for sequencing was PBMCs. These receptor sequences come from a woman younger than 35 in good health and CMV-seropositive.

The chain links TRBV6-4 to TRBJ1-2; D is unresolved. The CDR3 totals 19 residues. Trimming cost V 0 bases and J 1 base, with 21 bases left between them. The germline V gene encodes CDR1 MRHNA and CDR2 SNTAGT. The CDR3 DNA reads as TGTGCCAGCAGTGACTCTTTTCTACAGTCCTTTACCCTTAACTATGGCTACACCTTC. Its translation is CASSDSFLQSFTLNYGYTF.

The rearrangement uses TRBV27 and TRBJ1-2, with D possibly TRBD1 on 6 matching bases. The V end was cut by 8 bases, the J end by 4 bases, with 17 bases between. The CDR3 is made up of 14 amino acids. Per the germline V gene, CDR1 is MNHEY and CDR2 is SMNVEV (reference sequence). CDR3 in DNA: TGTGCCAGCGGTCCGATAGGGACATCCTATGGCTACACCTTC. Translation gives CASGPIGTSYGYTF.

This clone was observed a handful of times. The gene calls are TRBV28 and TRBJ2-3; D possibly corresponds to TRBD2 (6 bases). The CDR3 is 14 residues long. The germline V and J ends were trimmed by 7 bases and 0 bases, with 11 bases remaining between them. The germline V gene has CDR1 MDHEN and CDR2 SYDVKM. DNA of the CDR3: TGTGCCAGCACCGGGGGTGGGAGCACAGATACGCAGTATTTT. Encoded protein: CASTGGGSTDTQYF.

This clone showed up just a few times. The chain recombines TRBV2 with TRBJ1-5; D might be TRBD1 (5 bases). Germline V gene lookup returns CDR1 SNHLY and CDR2 FYNNEI. Trimming removed 5 bases at V and 3 bases at J, with 11 bases between. CDR3 length equals 14 residues. In nucleotides, the CDR3 is TGTGCCAGCAGTCCGGACACCTCCAATCAGCCCCAGCATTTT. This translates into CASSPDTSNQPQHF.

The chain has TRBV28 and TRBJ1-2; D gene uncertain. Germline lookup yields CDR1 MDHEN and CDR2 SYDVKM. Trimming removed 8 bases at V and 4 bases at J, with 14 bases between. The length of the CDR3 is 13 residues. CDR3 nucleotides: TGTGCCAGCCAGCGAGGTCTCACCTATGGCTACACCTTC. It is translated as CASQRGLTYGYTF.

This clone showed up just a few times. The V call is TRBV4-1, the J call TRBJ2-3; tentative D call: TRBD1 (6 bases). The CDR3 is 17 residues long. Germline V gene sequence: CDR1 MGHRA, CDR2 YSYEKL. Trimming cost V 1 base and J 2 bases, with 16 bases left between them. In DNA form, the CDR3 reads TGCGCCAGCAGCCAAGCAGGGGCCCTAGTCTCCACAGATACGCAGTATTTT. This translates into CASSQAGALVSTDTQYF.

This clone was counted a few times. The V call is TRBV7-6, the J call TRBJ2-7; TRBD1 might be the D (8 bases). Germline assignment: CDR1 SGHVS and CDR2 FNYEAQ. The CDR3 extends over 14 amino acids. V shed 5 bases and J shed 5 bases, with 16 bases lying between them. Here the CDR3 DNA reads TGTGCCAGCAGCAGATACAGGGGGGGCGACGAGCAGTACTTC. Encoded protein: CASSRYRGGDEQYF.

This chain connects TRBV4-1 to TRBJ2-1; 8 bases map to TRBD2. This CDR3 contains 15 residues. V lost 4 bases to trimming and J lost 1 base; unmatched junction nucleotides: 3. Looked up from germline, CDR1 is MGHRA and CDR2 is YSYEKL. Written as DNA, the CDR3 is TGCGCCAGCAGCCCCGGGACTAGTTCCTACAATGAGCAGTTCTTC. Its protein is CASSPGTSSYNEQFF.

This clone was seen a handful of times. This sequence joins TRBV20-1 and TRBJ1-1; no reliable D call. Germline CDR1 is DFQATT and CDR2 is SNEGSKA (reference sequence). V lost 4 bases and J lost 6, with 9 bases in between. The CDR3 contains 11 residues. The CDR3 DNA reads as TGCAGTGCTAAGTCGGTTCCTGAAGCTTTCTTT. This sequence encodes CSAKSVPEAFF.

The rearrangement uses TRBV11-2 and TRBJ1-1; 10 positions match TRBD1. The CDR3 has 15 amino acids. The germline gives CDR1 SGHAT, CDR2 FQNNGV. The V and J ends lost 2 bases and 4 bases, in that order; junction bases with no gene match: 4. CDR3 DNA: TGTGCCAGCAGCTTATCGAGGACAGGGGGCACTGAAGCTTTCTTT. It translates to CASSLSRTGGTEAFF.

This clone was picked up a small number of times. CDR3 sequence reads: CASSVLAGPTDTQYF. The CDR3 DNA sequence: TGTGCCAGCAGTGTTTTGGCGGGCCCCACAGATACGCAGTATTTT. The chain couples TRBV6-1 to TRBJ2-3, with D maybe TRBD2 (5 bases). The CDR3 sequence is 15 residues long. The V and J ends lost 4 bases and 2 bases respectively, with 13 bases between them. CDR1 and CDR2 (germline): MNHNS, SASEGT.

In this sample, this clone turned up a few times. The chain uses TRBV6-1 and TRBJ2-2, with D uncertain. CDR1 is MNHNS, CDR2 SASEGT, per germline. Trimming removed 2 bases at V and 9 bases at J, with 16 bases between. The CDR3 is 15 residues long. CDR3 protein: CASSEIVQSRRELFF. The CDR3 nucleotides read TGTGCCAGCAGTGAAATCGTACAGTCGAGAAGGGAGCTGTTTTTT.

This clone was counted between two and nine times. This rearrangement joins TRBV4-1 to TRBJ1-4, with D possibly TRBD1 on 6 matching bases. This CDR3 has 15 residues. CDR1 MGHRA and CDR2 YSYEKL come from the germline V gene. V dropped 0 bases and J dropped 5 bases, with 10 bases sitting between them. The CDR3 loop is CASSQEQGRNEKLFF. Here the CDR3 DNA reads TGCGCCAGCAGCCAAGAACAGGGAAGGAATGAAAAACTGTTTTTT.

This clone was seen a handful of times. The chain links TRBV7-9 to TRBJ1-1, with D maybe TRBD1 (6 bases). Germline V lookup: CDR1 SEHNR, CDR2 FQNEAQ (reference sequence). CDR3 length equals 16 residues. V lost 5 bases and J 5 bases, leaving 21 bases between the germline ends. The CDR3 sequence is CASSPTNTGGRTEAFF. The CDR3 nucleotides read TGTGCCAGCAGCCCGACTAACACCGGGGGGCGGACTGAAGCTTTCTTT.

The sample holds a few counts of this clone. The chain carries TRBV28 and TRBJ1-4, with no clear D. The CDR3 has 15 residues. Germline V gene lookup returns CDR1 MDHEN and CDR2 SYDVKM. V gave up 1 base and J gave up 1 base, with 7 bases separating them. The DNA of the CDR3 is TGTGCCAGCAGTTTATTGAGTGGAACTAATGAAAAACTGTTTTTT. It codes for CASSLLSGTNEKLFF.

CDR3: CASRPGTGGISTDTQYF. The CDR3, as DNA: TGCGCCAGCAGACCCGGGACCGGCGGGATCTCCACAGATACGCAGTATTTT. The rearrangement links TRBV5-1 to TRBJ2-3, with TRBD2 as a possible D gene (6 bases). From germline, CDR1 is SGHRS and CDR2 YFSETQ. Trimming shortened V by 5 bases and J by 2 bases, and 21 bases separated the two germline ends. This CDR3 spans 17 amino acids.

This clone came up a few times. The chain uses TRBV29-1 and TRBJ2-7; 7 nucleotides agree with TRBD2. The CDR3 is 12 amino acids. CDR1 SQVTM and CDR2 ANQGSEA come from the germline V gene. V gave up 7 bases and J gave up 6 bases; unmatched junction bases: 9. CDR3 DNA: TGCAGCGGGGGGGGTGCCGGAGGCGAGCAGTACTTC. Its protein product is CSGGGAGGEQYF.

This clone was counted between two and nine times. The CDR3 DNA is TGTGCCAGCATCCCTTGGGGGGAGAAACCCTCTGGGGCCAACGTCCTGACTTTC. Translated, it gives CASIPWGEKPSGANVLTF. The chain recombines TRBV28 with TRBJ2-6, with D perhaps TRBD2 (6 bases). The CDR3 covers 18 residues. V lost 7 bases to trimming and J lost 0 bases, with 19 bases between them. The germline V gene encodes CDR1 MDHEN and CDR2 SYDVKM.

The chain couples TRBV15 to TRBJ1-1, with 8 positions matching TRBD1. The CDR3 consists of 15 residues. Germline V gene sequence: CDR1 LNHNV, CDR2 YYDKDF (reference sequence). With V trimmed by 5 bases and J by 4 bases, 9 bases remained unmatched. The chain's CDR3 is CATSGRTGSGTEAFF. The CDR3 DNA sequence: TGTGCCACCAGCGGACGGACAGGGTCGGGCACTGAAGCTTTCTTT.

This clone was recorded a few times. The rearrangement joins TRBV2 to TRBJ1-2; D is uncertain. Between the trimmed V and J ends, which lost 0 bases and 8 bases, there was a span of 13 bases. This CDR3 is 14 amino acids long. Germline V gives CDR1 SNHLY, CDR2 FYNNEI. CDR3 DNA sequence: TGTGCCAGCAGTGAAGCGCGGCAGTTTTCCGGCTACACCTTC. Its translation: CASSEARQFSGYTF.

The V call is TRBV10-3, the J call TRBJ1-5; tentative D call: TRBD1 (6 bases). Deletions cut 10 bases from V and 5 bases from J, with 18 bases between. The CDR3 is 14 amino acids. CDR1 and CDR2 from the germline V gene are ENHRY and SYGVKD. The DNA of the CDR3 is TGTGCCACCAACTCTTTGGACAGCGATCAGCCCCAGCATTTT. It translates to CATNSLDSDQPQHF.

This chain links TRBV5-1 with TRBJ2-7, with D maybe TRBD1 (5 bases). V was cut by 5 bases and J by 2 bases, with 11 bases left in between. In germline, CDR1 is SGHRS, CDR2 YFSETQ. This CDR3 region has 13 residues. The CDR3 bases are TGCGCCAGCAGTGGCAGGGCCGCCTACGAGCAGTACTTC. This gives the protein CASSGRAAYEQYF.

This clone was detected a few times. The chain has TRBV28 and TRBJ1-1, with 7 bases matching TRBD1. There are 11 residues in the CDR3. V was pared by 7 bases and J by 11 bases, with 7 bases of the junction left unmatched. CDR1 is MDHEN and CDR2 is SYDVKM in the germline V gene. As DNA, the CDR3 is TGTGCCAGCACCGCCCAGGGGGGTGCTTTCTTT. Protein product: CASTAQGGAFF.

This chain uses TRBV14 with TRBJ1-5, with 11 bases lining up with TRBD1. The trim removed 7 bases at V and 0 bases at J, leaving 11 bases unmatched. CDR1 is SGHDN and CDR2 is FVKESK in the germline V gene. This CDR3 region has 18 residues. The CDR3 loop reads CASTVPDRGPYSNQPQHF. The CDR3 nucleotides read TGTGCCAGCACCGTCCCGGACAGGGGGCCCTATAGCAATCAGCCCCAGCATTTT.

In this sample, this clone turned up a few times. The chain has TRBV28 and TRBJ2-3; D is possibly TRBD1 (6 bases). The CDR3 is 16 amino acids. V was trimmed by 1 base and J by 0 bases, leaving 11 bases between them. Germline assignment: CDR1 MDHEN and CDR2 SYDVKM. CDR3 loop: CASSLSIGGSTDTQYF. The CDR3 nucleotides are TGTGCCAGCAGTTTATCAATAGGGGGTAGCACAGATACGCAGTATTTT.

The rearrangement uses TRBV5-5 and TRBJ1-5; TRBD1 is a possible D gene (5 bases). V was pared by 2 bases and J by 7 bases, with 10 bases between. The CDR3 contains 13 residues. CDR1 is SGHKS, CDR2 YYEKEE, per germline (reference sequence). The CDR3 loop is CASSFDRSQPQHF. Here the CDR3 DNA reads TGTGCCAGCAGCTTCGACAGAAGCCAGCCCCAGCATTTT.

The gene calls are TRBV2 and TRBJ1-2, with TRBD1 matching over 7 bases. V gave up 4 bases and J gave up 5 bases; unmatched junction bases: 7. Germline V lookup: CDR1 SNHLY, CDR2 FYNNEI. The CDR3 runs to 14 residues. In nucleotides, the CDR3 is TGTGCCAGCAGTGGACAGGGTACCAAGTATGGCTACACCTTC. Protein: CASSGQGTKYGYTF.

The chain joins TRBV19 to TRBJ1-1, with D possibly matching TRBD1 (6 bases). CDR1 LNHDA and CDR2 SQIVND come from the germline V gene (reference sequence). Trimming took off 3 bases at V and 3 bases at J, with 14 bases between the two ends. The CDR3 loop spans 15 amino acids. CDR3 DNA: TGTGCCAGTAGTATTTGGTCAGGGGCGGACACTGAAGCTTTCTTT. Translated, it gives CASSIWSGADTEAFF. The entire variable domain, with the rest obtained from reference TRBV19 and TRBJ1-1, is as follows: DGGITQSPKYLFRKEGQNVTLSCEQNLNHDAMYWYRQDPGQGLRLIYYSQIVNDFQKGDIAEGYSVSREKKESFPLTVTSAQKNPTAFYLCASSIWSGADTEAFFGQGTRLTVV.

The chain carries TRBV7-9 and TRBJ2-1, with TRBD1 identical over 7 bases. Trimming at V came to 10 bases and at J to 4 bases, leaving 7 bases not matched to a gene. The CDR3 runs to 13 residues. Germline V lookup: CDR1 SEHNR, CDR2 FQNEAQ (reference sequence). CDR3 amino acids: CATSGQDYNEQFF. The DNA of the CDR3 is TGTGCCACAAGTGGACAGGATTACAATGAGCAGTTCTTC.

The table lists this clone with a few counts. J is TRBJ2-7 and V is TRBV4-1, with a tentative D call TRBD2 (7 bases). Trimming pared 5 bases from V and 2 bases from J, leaving 22 bases between. There are 17 residues in the CDR3. Germline-derived CDR1 and CDR2 are MGHRA and YSYEKL. CDR3 nucleotide sequence: TGCGCCAGCAGCACACAACAACGGGGGGCGTTGGCCTACGAGCAGTACTTC. It yields the protein CASSTQQRGALAYEQYF.